This TCR beta chain was observed in a study of Graves' ophthalmopathy and Graves' hyperthyroidism. At the level of the study: Peripheral blood samples were taken at initial diagnosis, before any treatment.

A duration under 3 months, NOSPECS ≥4, CAS ≥3 and moderate-to-severe activity characterized the donors with ophthalmopathy. The authors diagnosed from clinical symptoms, serum thyroxine, TRAb, thyroid ultrasound and orbital computed tomography. This clonotype appeared many times. Its antigen is as yet unknown. Study-wide findings and caveats: Discriminating ophthalmopathy from stable hyperthyroidism, a 13-signature model attained a sensitivity of about 88% and a specificity of around 81%.

Amplification from RNA transcripts yielded the TCR beta CDR3 regions. Investigators did first-round RT-PCR with HTBI primers, then second-round multiplex PCR. TCRdb redid the calling of the multiplex PCR reads with MiXCR, one entry per CDR3 protein. The sample has more than 550,000 distinct CDR3 sequences; about 38% are singletons. Germline V CDR1 and CDR2: LNHNV, YYDKDF (reference sequence). The V and J ends lost 1 base and 5 bases, in that order; junction bases with no gene match: 10. The CDR3 runs to 16 residues. The sequenced material came from peripheral blood. The chain links TRBV15 to TRBJ2-5, with 7 bases matching TRBD2. The clonotype comes from an adult man with Graves' ophthalmopathy. The CDR3 nucleotides are TGTGCCACCAGCAGAGTGTATGCCAACGGGAGGGAGACCCAGTACTTC. Residues: CATSRVYANGRETQYF.